Presented here are 8 T cell receptor beta chains from one specimen sequenced in a study of blood T cells in healthy people across ages. A sample-barcoded 5' primer and a J-beta primer mix were used in a second PCR of about 7 to 11 cycles. TCRdb itself ran the 5' RACE reads through MiXCR, one entry per CDR3 protein. The table lists around 1,000,000 distinct CDR3 sequences, around two fifths of them singletons, with under 15% in the top ten. Sequenced material: blood. The receptor source for this set is a man aged 18 to 29 in good health.

The V and J genes are TRBV12-3 or TRBV12-4 and TRBJ2-3; the D gene is possibly TRBD1 (6 bases). The CDR3 is 14 amino acids. V lost 6 bases, J lost 4 bases, and 14 bases lay in between. CDR3 bases: TGTGCCAGCAGGGCACAGGGATGGCCAGATACGCAGTATTTT. It encodes CASRAQGWPDTQYF.

The chain joins TRBV6-5 to TRBJ2-1, with D perhaps matching TRBD2 (6 bases). The CDR3 is made up of 13 amino acids. V was cut by 8 bases and J by 5 bases, with 13 bases left in between. CDR1 is MNHEY, CDR2 SVGAGI, per germline. CDR3 sequence (DNA): TGTGCCAGCCGGAGGGGAACCGACAATGAGCAGTTCTTC. This codes for CASRRGTDNEQFF.

This clonotype was seen ten or more times. The chain links TRBV9 to TRBJ2-3; unclear D gene. V lost 0 bases and J lost 6, with 8 bases in between. Germline assignment: CDR1 SGDLS and CDR2 YYNGEE. CDR3 length: 13 amino acids. The CDR3 region has the DNA TGTGCCAGCAGCGTAGACCTTAGGGATACGCAGTATTTT. This codes for CASSVDLRDTQYF.

CDR3 coding DNA: TGTGCCAGCAGCGCCCCGGGACAGGAAGCCTACGAGCAGTACTTC. Its translation: CASSAPGQEAYEQYF. V usage is TRBV2 and J usage is TRBJ2-4; TRBD1 agrees at 8 bases. The J call may be in error: the DNA end matches TRBJ2-7 better. The V gene's germline CDR1 is SNHLY and CDR2 FYNNEI. The CDR3 runs to 15 residues.

This clonotype was picked up a small number of times. The rearrangement joins TRBV7-2 to TRBJ2-3, with 8 bases aligning to TRBD2. V lost 8 bases and J lost 4; bases outside the gene matches: 11. Germline V CDR1 and CDR2: SGHTA, FQGNSA. CDR3 length equals 15 residues. The CDR3 loop reads CASAKGRGGADTQYF. In nucleotides, the CDR3 is TGTGCCAGCGCCAAAGGTCGGGGGGGCGCAGATACGCAGTATTTT.

This clonotype was observed many times. This chain uses TRBV20-1 with TRBJ1-2; 8 bases are a match to TRBD1. Germline V lookup: CDR1 DFQATT, CDR2 SNEGSKA (reference sequence). With 5 bases clipped from V and 7 bases from J, the junction kept 12 bases outside the gene matches. The CDR3 spans 14 residues. Here the CDR3 DNA reads TGCAGTGCTCGCCCGACAGGGGTTTTGGGTGGCTACACCTTC. Amino acid sequence: CSARPTGVLGGYTF.

This rearrangement joins TRBV5-5 to TRBJ1-2; D uncertain. Trimming removed 2 bases at V and 1 base at J, with 12 bases between. The CDR3 has 15 residues. Germline CDR1 reads SGHKS; CDR2 reads YYEKEE (reference sequence). The CDR3, as DNA: TGTGCCAGCAGCTTCTGGGCGGGTGATAACTATGGCTACACCTTC. It translates to CASSFWAGDNYGYTF.

This clonotype was seen repeatedly, ten times or more. The chain is built from TRBV7-9 and TRBJ2-7; D remains ambiguous. Between the trimmed V and J ends, which lost 1 base and 4 bases, there was a span of 8 bases. CDR3 length equals 13 residues. Per germline, CDR1 SEHNR and CDR2 FQNEAQ (reference sequence). As DNA, the CDR3 is TGTGCCAGCAGCTTAGTAGGAGCTTACGAGCAGTACTTC. Translating it yields CASSLVGAYEQYF.